This TCR beta chain was identified during a study of beta chain features in type 1 diabetes. Sequenced material consisted of expressed TCRB transcripts (all of the isolated RNA was reverse transcribed). The repertoire was sequenced with immunoSEQ multiplex PCR; TCRdb's copy has only in-frame clones and lacks some. Of roughly 150,000 clones in the sample, under 13% were seen once. This clone was counted a few times. As yet, its antigen is unknown. Broader study findings: Patients with type 1 diabetes carried fewer insertions and had more deletions at their VDJ junctions. Shorter TCRB CDR3s, moderately but significantly so, were found in Type 1 diabetes patients in all four CD4+ subsets. The naive, central memory and Treg TCRB repertoires showed an apparent similarity that was greater among patients than among healthy donors. There was a possibility that cDNA sequencing over-represented cells with high TCR expression. Researchers could not determine here whether HLA type influences TCRB rearrangement.

Looked up from germline, CDR1 is LGHNA and CDR2 is YNFKEQ. Unmatched junction bases numbered 12, after V lost 3 bases and J lost 2 bases. This CDR3 has 17 residues. This sequence originates from a man younger than 40 with type 1 diabetes. The material sequenced was central memory CD4+ T cells from blood. The chain couples TRBV4-2 to TRBJ2-7; 8 bases fit TRBD2. The CDR3 reads CASSHLGSLREAYEQYF. CDR3 nucleotides: TGTGCCAGCAGCCACCTCGGGTCTTTGCGGGAGGCCTACGAGCAGTACTTC.